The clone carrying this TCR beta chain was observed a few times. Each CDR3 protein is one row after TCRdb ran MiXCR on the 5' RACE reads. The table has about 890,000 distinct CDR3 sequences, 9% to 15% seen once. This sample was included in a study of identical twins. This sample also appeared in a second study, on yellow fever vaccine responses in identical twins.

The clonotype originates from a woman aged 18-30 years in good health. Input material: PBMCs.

The CDR3 loop is CASSFAGGGRQETQYF. DNA of the CDR3: TGTGCCAGCAGCTTTGCGGGGGGAGGACGCCAAGAGACCCAGTACTTC. The chain uses TRBV5-5 and TRBJ2-5, with 8 bases fitting TRBD2. V gave up 2 bases and J gave up 1 base; unmatched junction bases: 7. The CDR3 runs 16 residues. Germline CDR1 SGHKS, CDR2 YYEKEE (reference sequence).